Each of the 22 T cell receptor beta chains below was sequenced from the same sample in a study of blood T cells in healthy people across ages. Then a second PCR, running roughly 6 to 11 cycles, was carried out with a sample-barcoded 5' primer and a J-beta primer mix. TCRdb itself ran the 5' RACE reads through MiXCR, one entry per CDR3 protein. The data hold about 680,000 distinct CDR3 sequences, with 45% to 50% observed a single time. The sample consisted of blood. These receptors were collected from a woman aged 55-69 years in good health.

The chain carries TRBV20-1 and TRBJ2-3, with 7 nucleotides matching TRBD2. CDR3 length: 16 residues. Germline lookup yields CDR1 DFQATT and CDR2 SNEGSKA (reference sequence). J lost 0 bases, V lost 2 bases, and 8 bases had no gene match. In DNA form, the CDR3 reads TGCAGTGCTAGAAAGAGCGGGGCCTCTAGCACAGATACGCAGTATTTT. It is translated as CSARKSGASSTDTQYF.

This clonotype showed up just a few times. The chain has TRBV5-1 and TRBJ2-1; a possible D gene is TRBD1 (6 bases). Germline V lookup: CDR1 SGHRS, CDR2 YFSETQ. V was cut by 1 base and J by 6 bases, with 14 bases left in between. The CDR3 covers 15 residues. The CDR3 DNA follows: TGCGCCAGCAGCTTGATACAGGGTGGGGGCAATGAGCAGTTCTTC. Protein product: CASSLIQGGGNEQFF.

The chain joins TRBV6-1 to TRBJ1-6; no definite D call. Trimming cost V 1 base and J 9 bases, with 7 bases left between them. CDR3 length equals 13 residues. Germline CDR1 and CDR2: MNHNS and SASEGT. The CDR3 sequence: CASSEEKGSPLHF. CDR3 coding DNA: TGTGCCAGCAGTGAAGAAAAGGGTTCACCCCTCCACTTT.

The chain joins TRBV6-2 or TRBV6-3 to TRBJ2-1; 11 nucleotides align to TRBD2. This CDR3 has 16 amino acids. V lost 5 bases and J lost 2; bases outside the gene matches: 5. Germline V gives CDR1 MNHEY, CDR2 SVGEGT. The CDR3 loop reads CASSLLAGGAYNEQFF. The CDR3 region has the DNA TGTGCCAGCAGTCTCCTAGCGGGAGGCGCCTACAATGAGCAGTTCTTC.

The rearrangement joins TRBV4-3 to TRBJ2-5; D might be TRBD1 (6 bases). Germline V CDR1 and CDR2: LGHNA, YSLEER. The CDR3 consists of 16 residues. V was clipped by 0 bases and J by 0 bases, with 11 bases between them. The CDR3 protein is CASSQDYRVNQETQYF. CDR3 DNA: TGCGCCAGCAGCCAAGATTACAGGGTAAACCAAGAGACCCAGTACTTC.

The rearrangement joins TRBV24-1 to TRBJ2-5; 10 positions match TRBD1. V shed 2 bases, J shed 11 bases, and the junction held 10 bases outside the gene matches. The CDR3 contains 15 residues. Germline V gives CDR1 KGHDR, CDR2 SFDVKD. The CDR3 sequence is CATSDSSGTGEEQYF. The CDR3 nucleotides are TGTGCCACCAGTGATTCGTCCGGGACAGGGGAAGAGCAGTACTTC.

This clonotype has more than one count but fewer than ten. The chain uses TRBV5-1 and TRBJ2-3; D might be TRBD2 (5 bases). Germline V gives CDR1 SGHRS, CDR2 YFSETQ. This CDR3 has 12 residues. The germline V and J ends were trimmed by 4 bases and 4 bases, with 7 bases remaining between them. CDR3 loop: CASSAGSDTQYF. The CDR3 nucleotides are TGCGCCAGCAGCGCGGGCTCAGATACGCAGTATTTT.

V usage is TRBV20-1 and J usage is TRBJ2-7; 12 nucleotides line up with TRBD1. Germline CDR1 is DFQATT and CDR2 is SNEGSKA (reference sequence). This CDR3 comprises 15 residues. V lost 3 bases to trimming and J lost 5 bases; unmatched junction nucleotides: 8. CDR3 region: CSASRGGQGADEQYF. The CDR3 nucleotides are TGCAGTGCTAGTAGAGGGGGACAGGGGGCAGACGAGCAGTACTTC.

CDR3 nucleotides: TGCAGTGCTCCCGGGACAGGGGAAGAGACCCAGTACTTC. Its protein product is CSAPGTGEETQYF. The chain couples TRBV20-1 to TRBJ2-7; TRBD1 agrees at 10 bases. The DNA matches TRBJ2-5 better at its end, which makes the J call doubtful. Looked up from germline, CDR1 is DFQATT and CDR2 is SNEGSKA (reference sequence). The CDR3 sequence is 13 residues long.

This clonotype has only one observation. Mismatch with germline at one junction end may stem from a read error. As DNA, the CDR3 is TGTGCCGTCAGTGAGTCAGGGGGACAGTCCGCAAACATTCAGTACTTC. Residues: CAVSESGGQSANIQYF. The gene calls are TRBV10-3 and TRBJ2-4; 7 positions agree with TRBD1. CDR1 is ENHRY and CDR2 is SYGVKD in the germline V gene. The CDR3 runs to 16 residues.

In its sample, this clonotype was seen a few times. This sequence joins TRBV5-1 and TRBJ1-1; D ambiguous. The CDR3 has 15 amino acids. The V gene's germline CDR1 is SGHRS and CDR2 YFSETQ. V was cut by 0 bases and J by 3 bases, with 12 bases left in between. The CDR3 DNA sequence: TGCGCCAGCAGCTTGGGGCCGGACCGGGACACTGAAGCTTTCTTT. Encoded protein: CASSLGPDRDTEAFF.

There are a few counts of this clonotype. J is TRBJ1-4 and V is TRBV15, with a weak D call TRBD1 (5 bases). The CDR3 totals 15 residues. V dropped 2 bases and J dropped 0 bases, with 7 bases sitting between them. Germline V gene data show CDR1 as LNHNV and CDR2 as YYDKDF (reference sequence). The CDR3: CATSRSGATNEKLFF. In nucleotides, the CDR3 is TGTGCCACCAGCAGATCGGGGGCAACTAATGAAAAACTGTTTTTT. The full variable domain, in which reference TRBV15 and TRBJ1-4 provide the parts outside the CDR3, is DAMVIQNPRYQVTQFGKPVTLSCSQTLNHNVMYWYQQKSSQAPKLLFHYYDKDFNNEADTPDNFQSRRPNTSFCFLDIRSPGLGDTAMYLCATSRSGATNEKLFFGSGTQLSVL.

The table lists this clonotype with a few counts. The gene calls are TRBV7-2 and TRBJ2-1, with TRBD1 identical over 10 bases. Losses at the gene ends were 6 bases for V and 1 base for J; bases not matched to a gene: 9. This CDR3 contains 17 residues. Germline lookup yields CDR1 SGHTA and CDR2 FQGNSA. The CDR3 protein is CASRTLTGGISYNEQFF. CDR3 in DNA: TGTGCCAGCAGGACCTTGACAGGGGGCATTTCCTACAATGAGCAGTTCTTC.

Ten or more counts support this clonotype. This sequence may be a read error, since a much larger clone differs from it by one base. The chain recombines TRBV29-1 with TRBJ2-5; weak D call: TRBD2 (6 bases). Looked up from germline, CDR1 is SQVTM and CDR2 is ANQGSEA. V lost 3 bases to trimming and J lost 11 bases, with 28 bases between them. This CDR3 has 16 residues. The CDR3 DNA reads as TGCAGCGTTGACAACCCCGGGCGGACTATGAACAATGAGCAGTACTTC. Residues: CSVDNPGRTMNNEQYF.

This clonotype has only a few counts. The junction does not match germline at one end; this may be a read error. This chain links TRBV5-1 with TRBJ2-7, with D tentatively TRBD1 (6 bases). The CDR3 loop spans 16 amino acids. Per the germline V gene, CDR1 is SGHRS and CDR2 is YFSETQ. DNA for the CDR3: TGTGCCAGCAGCCCAGGTTTGGCAGGGGCCTCCTACGAGCAGTACTTC. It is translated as CASSPGLAGASYEQYF.

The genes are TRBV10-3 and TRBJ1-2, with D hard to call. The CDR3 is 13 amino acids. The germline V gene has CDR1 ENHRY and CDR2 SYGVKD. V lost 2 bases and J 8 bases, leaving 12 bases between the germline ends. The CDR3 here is CAISERSAGGYTF. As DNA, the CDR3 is TGTGCCATCAGTGAGAGATCCGCGGGGGGCTACACCTTC.

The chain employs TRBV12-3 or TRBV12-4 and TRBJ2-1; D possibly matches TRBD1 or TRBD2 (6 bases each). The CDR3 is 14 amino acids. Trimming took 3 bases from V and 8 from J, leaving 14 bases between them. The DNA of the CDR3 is TGTGCCAGCAGTTTTTTTGAGGGGGGCGATGAGCAGTTCTTC. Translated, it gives CASSFFEGGDEQFF.

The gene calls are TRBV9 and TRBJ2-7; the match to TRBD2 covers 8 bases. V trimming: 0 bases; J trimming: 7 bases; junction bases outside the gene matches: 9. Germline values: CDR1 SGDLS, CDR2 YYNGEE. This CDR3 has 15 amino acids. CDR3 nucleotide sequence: TGTGCCAGCAGCGTAGGTAGCGGGATAAACAATGAGCAGTACTTC. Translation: CASSVGSGINNEQYF.

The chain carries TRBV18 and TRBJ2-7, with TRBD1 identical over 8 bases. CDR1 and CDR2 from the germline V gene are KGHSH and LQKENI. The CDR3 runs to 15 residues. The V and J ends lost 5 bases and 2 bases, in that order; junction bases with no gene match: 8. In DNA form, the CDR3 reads TGTGCCAGCTCAGCCGACAGGGGAGCCCCCTACGAGCAGTACTTC. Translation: CASSADRGAPYEQYF.

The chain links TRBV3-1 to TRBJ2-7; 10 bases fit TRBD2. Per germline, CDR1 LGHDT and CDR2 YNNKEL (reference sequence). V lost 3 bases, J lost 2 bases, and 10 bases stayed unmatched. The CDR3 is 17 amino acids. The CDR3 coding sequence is TGTGCCAGCAGCCAGGGTCTAGCGGGAGTATTAGCCTACGAGCAGTACTTC. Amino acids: CASSQGLAGVLAYEQYF.

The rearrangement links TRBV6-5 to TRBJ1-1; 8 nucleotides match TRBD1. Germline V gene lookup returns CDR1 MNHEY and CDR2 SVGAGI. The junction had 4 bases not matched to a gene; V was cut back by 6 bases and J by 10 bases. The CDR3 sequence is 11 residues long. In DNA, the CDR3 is TGTGCCAGCAGAGGACAGGGCTCAGCTTTCTTT. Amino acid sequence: CASRGQGSAFF.

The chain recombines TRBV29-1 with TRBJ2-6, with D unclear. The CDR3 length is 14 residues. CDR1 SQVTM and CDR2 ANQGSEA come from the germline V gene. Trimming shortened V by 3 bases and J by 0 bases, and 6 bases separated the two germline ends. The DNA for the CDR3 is TGCAGCGTTGATACGGGCTCTGGGGCCAACGTCCTGACTTTC. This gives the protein CSVDTGSGANVLTF.